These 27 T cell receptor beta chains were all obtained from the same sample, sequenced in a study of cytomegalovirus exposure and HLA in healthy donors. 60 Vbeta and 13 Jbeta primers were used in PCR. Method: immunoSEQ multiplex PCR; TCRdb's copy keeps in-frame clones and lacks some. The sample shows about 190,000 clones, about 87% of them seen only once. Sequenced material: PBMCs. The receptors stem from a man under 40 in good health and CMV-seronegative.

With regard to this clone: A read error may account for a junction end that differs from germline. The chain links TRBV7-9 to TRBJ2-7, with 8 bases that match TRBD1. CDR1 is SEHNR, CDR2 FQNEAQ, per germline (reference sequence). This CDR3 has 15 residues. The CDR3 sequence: CASSYGTGPAYEQHF. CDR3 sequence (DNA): TGTGCCAGCAGCTATGGGACAGGACCAGCCTACGAGCAGCACTTC.

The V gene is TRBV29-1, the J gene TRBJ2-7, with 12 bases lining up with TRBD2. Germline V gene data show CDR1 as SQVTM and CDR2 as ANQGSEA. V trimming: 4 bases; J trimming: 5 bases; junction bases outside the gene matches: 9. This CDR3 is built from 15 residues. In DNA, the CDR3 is TGCAGCGTTGGACTAGCGGGAGTCCTGGGCCACGAGCAGTACTTC. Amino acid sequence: CSVGLAGVLGHEQYF.

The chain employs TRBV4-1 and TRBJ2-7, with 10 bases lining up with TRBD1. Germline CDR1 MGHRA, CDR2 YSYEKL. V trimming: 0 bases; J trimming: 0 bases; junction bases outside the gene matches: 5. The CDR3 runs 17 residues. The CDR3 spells CASSQDHGTGDSYEQYF. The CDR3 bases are TGCGCCAGCAGCCAAGATCACGGGACAGGGGACTCCTACGAGCAGTACTTC.

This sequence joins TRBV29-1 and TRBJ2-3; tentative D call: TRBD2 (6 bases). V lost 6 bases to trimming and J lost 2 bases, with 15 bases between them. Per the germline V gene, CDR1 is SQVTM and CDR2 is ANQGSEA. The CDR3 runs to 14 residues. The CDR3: CSVLEGTFTDTQYF. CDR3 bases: TGCAGCGTCCTAGAGGGGACTTTCACAGATACGCAGTATTTT.

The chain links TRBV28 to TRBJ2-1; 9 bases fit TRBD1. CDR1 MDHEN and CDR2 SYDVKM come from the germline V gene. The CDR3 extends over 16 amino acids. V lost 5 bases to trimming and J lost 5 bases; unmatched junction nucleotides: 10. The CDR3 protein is CASSPQGAQKNNEQFF. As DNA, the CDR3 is TGTGCCAGCAGTCCACAGGGGGCTCAGAAGAACAATGAGCAGTTCTTC.

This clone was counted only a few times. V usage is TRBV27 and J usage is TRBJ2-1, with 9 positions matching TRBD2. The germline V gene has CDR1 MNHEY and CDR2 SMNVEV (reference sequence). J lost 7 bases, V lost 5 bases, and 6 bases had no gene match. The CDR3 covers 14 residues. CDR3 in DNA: TGTGCCAGCAGTGTCATAGCGGGAGAGAATGAGCAGTTCTTC. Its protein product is CASSVIAGENEQFF.

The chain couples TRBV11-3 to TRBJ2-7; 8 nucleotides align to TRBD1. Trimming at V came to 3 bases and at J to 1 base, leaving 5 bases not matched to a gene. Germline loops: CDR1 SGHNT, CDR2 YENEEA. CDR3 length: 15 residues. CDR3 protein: CASSLNGQGSYEQYF. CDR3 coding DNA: TGTGCCAGCAGCTTGAACGGACAGGGTTCCTACGAGCAGTACTTC.

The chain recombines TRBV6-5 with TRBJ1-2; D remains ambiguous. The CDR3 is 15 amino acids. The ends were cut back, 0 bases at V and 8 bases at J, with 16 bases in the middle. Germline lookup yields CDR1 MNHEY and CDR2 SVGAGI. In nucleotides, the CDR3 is TGTGCCAGCAGTTACTCGAGGACTCAAAAAAGGGGCTACACCTTC. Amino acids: CASSYSRTQKRGYTF.

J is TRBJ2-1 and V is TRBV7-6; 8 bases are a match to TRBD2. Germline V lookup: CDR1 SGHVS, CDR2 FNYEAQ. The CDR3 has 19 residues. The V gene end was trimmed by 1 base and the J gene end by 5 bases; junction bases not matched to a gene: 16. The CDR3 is CASSLVEFAGGIRHNEQFF. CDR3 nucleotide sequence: TGTGCCAGCAGCTTAGTTGAGTTTGCGGGAGGAATACGACACAATGAGCAGTTCTTC.

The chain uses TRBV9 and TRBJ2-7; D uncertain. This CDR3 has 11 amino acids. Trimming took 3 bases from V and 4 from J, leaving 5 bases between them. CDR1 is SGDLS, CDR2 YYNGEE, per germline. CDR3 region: CASSAGYEQYF. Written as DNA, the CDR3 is TGTGCCAGCAGCGCAGGATACGAGCAGTACTTC.

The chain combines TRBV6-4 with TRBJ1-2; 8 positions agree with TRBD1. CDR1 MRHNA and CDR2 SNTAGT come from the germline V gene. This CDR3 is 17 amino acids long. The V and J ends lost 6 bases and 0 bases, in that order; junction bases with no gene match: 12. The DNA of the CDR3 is TGTGCCAGCAGCAGTTTCTTTCAGGGGGCAGCTAACTATGGCTACACCTTC. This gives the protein CASSSFFQGAANYGYTF.

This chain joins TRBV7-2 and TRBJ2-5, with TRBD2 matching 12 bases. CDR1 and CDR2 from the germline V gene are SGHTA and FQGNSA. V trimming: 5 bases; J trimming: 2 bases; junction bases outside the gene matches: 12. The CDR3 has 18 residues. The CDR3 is CASSPRSRLAGAQETQYF. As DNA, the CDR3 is TGTGCCAGCAGCCCACGAAGTAGACTAGCGGGGGCACAAGAGACCCAGTACTTC.

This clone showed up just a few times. DNA for the CDR3: TGTGCCAGCTCACTCGGGACAGGGTATGATACGCAGTATTTT. It translates to CASSLGTGYDTQYF. The chain carries TRBV18 and TRBJ2-3; TRBD1 matches at 9 bases. Per germline, CDR1 KGHSH and CDR2 LQKENI. The trim removed 4 bases at V and 6 bases at J, leaving 5 bases unmatched. The length of the CDR3 is 14 residues.

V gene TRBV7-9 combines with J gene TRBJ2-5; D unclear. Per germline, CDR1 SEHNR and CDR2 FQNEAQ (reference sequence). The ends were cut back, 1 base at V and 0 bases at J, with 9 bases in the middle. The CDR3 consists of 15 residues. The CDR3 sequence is CASSLVPGNQETQYF. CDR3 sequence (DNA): TGTGCCAGCAGCTTAGTCCCGGGTAACCAAGAGACCCAGTACTTC.

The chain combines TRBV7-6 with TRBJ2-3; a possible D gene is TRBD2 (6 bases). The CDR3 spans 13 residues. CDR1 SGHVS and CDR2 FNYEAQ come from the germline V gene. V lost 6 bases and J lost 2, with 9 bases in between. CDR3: CASRGTVTDTQYF. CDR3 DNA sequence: TGTGCCAGCAGGGGGACTGTCACAGATACGCAGTATTTT.

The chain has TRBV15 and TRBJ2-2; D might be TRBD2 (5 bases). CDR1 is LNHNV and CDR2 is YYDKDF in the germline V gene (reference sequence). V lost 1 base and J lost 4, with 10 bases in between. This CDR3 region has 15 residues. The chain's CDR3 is CATSRGSAGTGELFF. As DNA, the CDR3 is TGTGCCACCAGCAGAGGGTCGGCGGGCACCGGGGAGCTGTTTTTT.

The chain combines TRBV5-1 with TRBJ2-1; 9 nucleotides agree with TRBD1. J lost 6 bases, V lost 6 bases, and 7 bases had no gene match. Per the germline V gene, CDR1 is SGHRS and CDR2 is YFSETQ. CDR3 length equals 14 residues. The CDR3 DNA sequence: TGCGCCAGCAAATTGGGGACAGGGACCAATGAGCAGTTCTTC. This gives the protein CASKLGTGTNEQFF.

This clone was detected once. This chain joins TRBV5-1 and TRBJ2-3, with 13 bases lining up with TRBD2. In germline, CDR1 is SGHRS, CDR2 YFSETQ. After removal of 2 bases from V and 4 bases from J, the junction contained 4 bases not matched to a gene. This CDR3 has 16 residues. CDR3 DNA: TGCGCCAGCAGCTTCGAACTAGCGGGGGGGGCAGATACGCAGTATTTT. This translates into CASSFELAGGADTQYF.

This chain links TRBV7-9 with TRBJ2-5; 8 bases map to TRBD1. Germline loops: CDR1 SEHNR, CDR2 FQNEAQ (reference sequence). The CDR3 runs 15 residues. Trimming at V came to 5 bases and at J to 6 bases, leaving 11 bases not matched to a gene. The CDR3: CASSVWTGPRKTQYF. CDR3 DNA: TGTGCCAGCAGCGTATGGACAGGGCCCCGAAAGACCCAGTACTTC.

DNA for the CDR3: TGTGCCAGCAGCTTAAAGACTAGCGGTTCCCTCTACAATGAGCAGTTCTTC. Translation: CASSLKTSGSLYNEQFF. The rearrangement uses TRBV7-9 and TRBJ2-1; TRBD2 agrees at 9 bases. The germline CDR1 and CDR2 sequences are SEHNR and FQNEAQ (reference sequence). V was clipped by 2 bases and J by 3 bases; unmatched bases: 8. The CDR3 sequence is 17 residues long. The entire variable domain, with the rest obtained from reference TRBV7-9 and TRBJ2-1, is as follows: DTGVSQNPRHKITKRGQNVTFRCDPISEHNRLYWYRQTLGQGPEFLTYFQNEAQLEKSRLLSDRFSAERPKGSFSTLEIQRTEQGDSAMYLCASSLKTSGSLYNEQFFGPGTRLTVL.

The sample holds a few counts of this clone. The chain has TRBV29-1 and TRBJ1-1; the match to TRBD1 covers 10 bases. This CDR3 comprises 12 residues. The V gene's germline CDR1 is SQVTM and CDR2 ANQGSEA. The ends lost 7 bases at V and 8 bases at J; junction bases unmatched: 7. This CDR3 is CSADRGPGEAFF. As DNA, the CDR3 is TGCAGCGCCGACAGGGGGCCTGGGGAAGCTTTCTTT.

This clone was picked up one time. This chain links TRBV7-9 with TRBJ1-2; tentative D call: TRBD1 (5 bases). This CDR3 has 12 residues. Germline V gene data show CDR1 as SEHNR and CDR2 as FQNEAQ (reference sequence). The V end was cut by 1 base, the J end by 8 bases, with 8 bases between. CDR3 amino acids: CASSLVGGGYTF. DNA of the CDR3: TGTGCCAGCAGCTTAGTGGGGGGGGGCTACACCTTC. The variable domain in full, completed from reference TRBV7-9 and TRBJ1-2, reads DTGVSQNPRHKITKRGQNVTFRCDPISEHNRLYWYRQTLGQGPEFLTYFQNEAQLEKSRLLSDRFSAERPKGSFSTLEIQRTEQGDSAMYLCASSLVGGGYTFGSGTRLTVV.

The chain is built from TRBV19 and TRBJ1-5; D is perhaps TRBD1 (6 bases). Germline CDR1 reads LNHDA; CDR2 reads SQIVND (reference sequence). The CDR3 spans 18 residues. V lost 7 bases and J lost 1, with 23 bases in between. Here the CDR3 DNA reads TGTGCCAGTAAAGAAAGACCCCGGACAGATCCCAGCAATCAGCCCCAGCATTTT. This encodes CASKERPRTDPSNQPQHF.

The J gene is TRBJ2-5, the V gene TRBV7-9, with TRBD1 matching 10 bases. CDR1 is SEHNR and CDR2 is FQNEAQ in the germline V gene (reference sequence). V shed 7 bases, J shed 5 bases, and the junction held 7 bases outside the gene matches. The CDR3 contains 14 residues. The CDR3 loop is CASTSRDRGETQYF. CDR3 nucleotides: TGTGCCAGCACCTCCCGGGACAGGGGTGAGACCCAGTACTTC. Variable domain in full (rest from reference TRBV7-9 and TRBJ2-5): DTGVSQNPRHKITKRGQNVTFRCDPISEHNRLYWYRQTLGQGPEFLTYFQNEAQLEKSRLLSDRFSAERPKGSFSTLEIQRTEQGDSAMYLCASTSRDRGETQYFGPGTRLLVL.

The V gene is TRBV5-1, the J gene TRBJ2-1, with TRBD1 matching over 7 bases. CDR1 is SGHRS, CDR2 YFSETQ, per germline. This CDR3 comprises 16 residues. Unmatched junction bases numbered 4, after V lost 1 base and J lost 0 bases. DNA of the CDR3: TGCGCCAGCAGCTTGTCGGGACAGAGCTCCTACAATGAGCAGTTCTTC. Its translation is CASSLSGQSSYNEQFF.

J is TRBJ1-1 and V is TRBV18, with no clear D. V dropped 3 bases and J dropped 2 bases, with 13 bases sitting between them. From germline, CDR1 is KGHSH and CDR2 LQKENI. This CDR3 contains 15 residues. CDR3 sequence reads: CASSPPGRGNTEAFF. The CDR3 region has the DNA TGTGCCAGCTCACCCCCCGGTCGGGGTAACACTGAAGCTTTCTTT.

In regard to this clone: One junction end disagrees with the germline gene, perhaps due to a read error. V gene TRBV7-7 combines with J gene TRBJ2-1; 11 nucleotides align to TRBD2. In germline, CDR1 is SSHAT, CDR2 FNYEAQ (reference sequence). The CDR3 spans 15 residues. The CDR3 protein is CASSRSGGARDEQFF. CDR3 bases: TGTGCTAGCAGCCGTAGCGGGGGGGCCAGGGATGAGCAGTTCTTC.